This is a list of T cell receptor beta chains from one sample in a study of cytomegalovirus exposure and HLA in healthy donors. Here immunoSEQ multiplex PCR was the method, and the copy in TCRdb shows in-frame clones only, minus some. Found here are about 130,000 clones; the top ten clones hold about 1.5%. Source material: PBMCs. Receptors were obtained from a woman between 35 and 50 years old in good health and CMV-seropositive. Each CDR3 is given with its conserved first and last residue. A D gene is named only where the DNA matches it firmly.

cdr3_length j_call d_call v_call cdr3_aa cdr3_nt
14 TRBJ1-3 - TRBV7-2 CASSTQGSRNTIYF TGTGCCAGCAGCACCCAGGGGAGCAGAAACACCATATATTTT
16 TRBJ2-1 TRBD2 TRBV10-3 CATLGFTSGRSNEQFF TGTGCCACGTTGGGATTCACTAGCGGGAGAAGCAATGAGCAGTTCTTC
15 TRBJ2-3 TRBD2 TRBV2 CASSGLAGGADTQYF TGTGCCAGCAGTGGACTAGCGGGAGGGGCCGATACGCAGTATTTT
16 TRBJ2-3 - TRBV28 CASSFHGTGSTDTQYF TGTGCCAGCAGTTTTCACGGGACTGGAAGCACAGATACGCAGTATTTT
15 TRBJ2-1 - TRBV11-2 CASRRTPNSYNEQFF TGTGCCAGCAGACGGACTCCTAACTCCTACAATGAGCAGTTCTTC
17 TRBJ2-1 TRBD2 TRBV7-7 CASSPTVAGGIYNEQFF TGTGCCAGCAGCCCGACAGTAGCGGGAGGGATATACAATGAGCAGTTCTTC
14 TRBJ2-7 - TRBV7-8 CASSFRQSSYEQYF TGTGCCAGCAGCTTCCGACAGAGCTCCTACGAGCAGTACTTC
17 TRBJ1-3 - TRBV9 CASSVGGRRGAGNTIYF TGTGCCAGCAGCGTAGGGGGGCGACGCGGAGCTGGGAACACCATATATTTT
15 TRBJ2-3 TRBD2 TRBV6-1 CASSVLAGGSDTQYF TGTGCCAGCAGTGTACTAGCGGGAGGGTCAGATACGCAGTATTTT
16 TRBJ2-1 - TRBV6-4 CASSGRRGTAHNEQFF TGTGCCAGCAGTGGCCGGCGCGGGACAGCCCACAATGAGCAGTTCTTC
14 TRBJ2-1 - TRBV19 CASSISGGRNEQFF TGTGCCAGTAGTATTTCCGGGGGAAGGAATGAGCAGTTCTTC
15 TRBJ1-5 - TRBV28 CASSFSGLGNQPQHF TGTGCCAGCAGTTTTTCAGGGTTGGGCAATCAGCCCCAGCATTTT
15 TRBJ2-1 TRBD1 TRBV5-1 CASSPGQGAYNEQFF TGCGCCAGCAGCCCCGGACAGGGGGCCTACAATGAGCAGTTCTTC
13 TRBJ2-7 - TRBV18 CASSPTMTYEQYF TGTGCCAGCTCACCGACAATGACCTACGAGCAGTACTTC
14 TRBJ2-1 TRBD1 TRBV5-1 CASSLEQGFGEQFF TGCGCCAGCAGCTTGGAACAGGGGTTTGGTGAGCAGTTCTTC
13 TRBJ2-2 - TRBV19 CATKGGATGELFF TGTGCCACCAAGGGGGGGGCCACCGGGGAGCTGTTTTTT
16 TRBJ1-5 TRBD1 TRBV28 CASSFRTGTSNQPQHF TGTGCCAGCAGTTTTCGGACAGGGACTAGCAATCAGCCCCAGCATTTT
15 TRBJ2-5 TRBD1 TRBV27 CASSFGTGGGETQYF TGTGCCAGCAGTTTCGGGACAGGGGGCGGAGAGACCCAGTACTTC
14 TRBJ2-5 TRBD1 TRBV30 CAWGGQGYQETQYF TGTGCCTGGGGGGGACAGGGCTACCAAGAGACCCAGTACTTC
15 TRBJ2-7 TRBD1 TRBV6-5 CASSYRRTGGGEQYF TGTGCCAGCAGTTACCGTAGGACAGGGGGTGGGGAGCAGTACTTC
15 TRBJ1-2 - TRBV6-6 CASIIGGASNYGYTF TGTGCCAGCATCATAGGGGGGGCCTCCAACTATGGCTACACCTTC
15 TRBJ1-4 - TRBV4-3 CASSQEGAPNEKLFF TGCGCCAGCAGCCAAGAGGGGGCACCTAATGAAAAACTGTTTTTT
14 TRBJ2-1 TRBD2 TRBV7-3 CASSLSGLANEQFF TGTGCCAGCAGCCTATCGGGACTAGCGAATGAGCAGTTCTTC
13 TRBJ2-7 TRBD1 TRBV29-1 CSVGRAGGYEQYF TGCAGCGTTGGTCGGGCAGGGGGCTACGAGCAGTACTTC
16 TRBJ2-7 - TRBV1 CTSSQDAAGRMREQYF TGCACCAGCAGCCAAGATGCAGCGGGAAGGATGAGGGAGCAGTACTTC
15 TRBJ2-5 TRBD2 TRBV7-8 CASSLFLAGQETQYF TGTGCCAGCAGCTTATTCCTAGCGGGGCAAGAGACCCAGTACTTC
14 TRBJ2-2 - TRBV29-1 CSVLSLANTGELFF TGCAGCGTTCTAAGTCTTGCGAACACCGGGGAGCTGTTTTTT
15 TRBJ2-4 TRBD1 TRBV28 CASSLFGDRGNIQYF TGTGCCAGCAGTTTATTTGGCGACAGGGGCAACATTCAGTACTTC
16 TRBJ2-7 TRBD1 TRBV13 CASSSTDRGRRDEQYF TGTGCCAGCAGCTCAACGGACAGGGGGCGAAGAGACGAGCAGTACTTC
17 TRBJ1-2 TRBD1 TRBV5-1 CASSYARDRVDNYGYTF TGCGCCAGCAGTTATGCCCGGGACAGGGTCGACAACTATGGCTACACCTTC
16 TRBJ2-1 TRBD2 TRBV9 CASSRTSGRQYDEQFF TGTGCCAGCAGTCGGACTAGCGGGAGACAGTACGATGAGCAGTTCTTC
14 TRBJ2-3 - TRBV11-3 CASSLGGYTDTQYF TGTGCCAGCAGCTTAGGGGGCTACACAGATACGCAGTATTTT
17 TRBJ2-7 TRBD1 TRBV7-9 CASSSRDGTGARYEQYF TGTGCCAGCAGCTCCCGCGACGGGACAGGGGCTCGTTACGAGCAGTACTTC
13 TRBJ1-2 - TRBV6-1 CASKPGDGYGYTF TGTGCCAGCAAACCGGGGGACGGGTATGGCTACACCTTC
16 TRBJ1-5 - TRBV6-1 CASSEAGGFGNQPQHF TGTGCCAGCAGTGAAGCGGGAGGTTTTGGAAACCAGCCCCAGCATTTT
16 TRBJ2-3 TRBD1 TRBV5-1 CASSSEGQGAADTQYF TGCGCCAGCAGCTCGGAGGGACAGGGGGCCGCAGATACGCAGTATTTT
14 TRBJ2-1 TRBD1 TRBV7-9 CASSLLTGNNEQFF TGTGCCAGCAGCTTATTGACAGGGAACAATGAGCAGTTCTTC
16 TRBJ2-7 - TRBV4-2 CASSQGMGGISYEQYF TGTGCCAGCAGCCAGGGGATGGGCGGGATTTCCTACGAGCAGTACTTC
16 TRBJ2-3 TRBD1 TRBV4-3 CASSQVWDRSTDTQYF TGCGCCAGCAGCCAAGTTTGGGACAGAAGCACAGATACGCAGTATTTT
12 TRBJ2-4 TRBD2 TRBV6-5 CASRRGGGIQYF TGTGCCAGCAGGCGGGGGGGAGGGATTCAGTACTTC
15 TRBJ2-3 - TRBV7-9 CASSLGRTGTDTQYF TGTGCCAGCAGCTTAGGTAGGACAGGCACAGATACGCAGTATTTT